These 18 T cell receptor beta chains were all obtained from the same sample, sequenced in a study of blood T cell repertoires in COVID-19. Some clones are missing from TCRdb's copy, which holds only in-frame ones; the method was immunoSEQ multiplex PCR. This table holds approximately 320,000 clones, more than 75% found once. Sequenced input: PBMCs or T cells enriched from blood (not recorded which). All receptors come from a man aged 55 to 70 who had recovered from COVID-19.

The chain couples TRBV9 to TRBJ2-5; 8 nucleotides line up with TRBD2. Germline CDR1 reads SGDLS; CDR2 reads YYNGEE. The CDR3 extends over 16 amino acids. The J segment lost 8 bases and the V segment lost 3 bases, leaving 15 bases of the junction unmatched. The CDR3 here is CASSGTRSGGVGTQYF. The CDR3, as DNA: TGTGCCAGCAGCGGCACCAGAAGCGGGGGCGTCGGCACCCAGTACTTC.

CDR3 nucleotide sequence: TGTGCCAGCAGCGACAATACCAGGGTCCGCGAGCAGTACTTC. It is translated as CASSDNTRVREQYF. J is TRBJ2-7 and V is TRBV7-8; possibly TRBD1 for D (5 bases). V was shortened by 5 bases and J by 6 bases, with 17 bases between the two germline ends. The CDR3 has 14 residues. Germline CDR1 reads SGHVS; CDR2 reads FQNEAQ. Full variable domain (remainder filled in from reference TRBV7-8 and TRBJ2-7): GAGVSQSPRYKVAKRGQDVALRCDPISGHVSLFWYQQALGQGPEFLTYFQNEAQLDKSGLPSDRFFAERPEGSVSTLKIQRTQQEDSAVYLCASSDNTRVREQYFGPGTRLTVT.

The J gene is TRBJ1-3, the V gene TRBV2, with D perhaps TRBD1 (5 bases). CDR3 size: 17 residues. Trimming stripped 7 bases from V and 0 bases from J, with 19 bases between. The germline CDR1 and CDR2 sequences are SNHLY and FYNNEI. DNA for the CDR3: TGTGCCAGCACCCCCCAGGCGGGGGTGGGCTCTGGAAACACCATATATTTT. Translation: CASTPQAGVGSGNTIYF.

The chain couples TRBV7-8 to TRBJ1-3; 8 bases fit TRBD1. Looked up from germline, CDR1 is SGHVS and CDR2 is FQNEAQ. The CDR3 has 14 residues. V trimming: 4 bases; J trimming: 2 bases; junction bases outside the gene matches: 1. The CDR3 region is CASSSDRAGNTIYF. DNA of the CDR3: TGTGCCAGCAGCTCGGACAGGGCTGGAAACACCATATATTTT.

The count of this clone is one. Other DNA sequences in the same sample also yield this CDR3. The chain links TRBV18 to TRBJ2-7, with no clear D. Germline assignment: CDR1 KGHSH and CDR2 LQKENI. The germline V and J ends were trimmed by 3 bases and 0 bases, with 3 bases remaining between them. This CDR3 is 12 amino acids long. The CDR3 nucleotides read TGTGCCAGCTCACCGAGCTCCTACGAGCAGTACTTC. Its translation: CASSPSSYEQYF.

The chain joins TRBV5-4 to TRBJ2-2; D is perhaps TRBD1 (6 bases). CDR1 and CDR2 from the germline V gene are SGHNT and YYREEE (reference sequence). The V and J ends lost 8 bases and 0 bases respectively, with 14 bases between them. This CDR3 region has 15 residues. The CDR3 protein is CASQEGGSNTGELFF. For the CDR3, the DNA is TGTGCCAGTCAGGAAGGGGGATCGAACACCGGGGAGCTGTTTTTT. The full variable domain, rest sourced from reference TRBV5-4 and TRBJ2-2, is ETGVTQSPTHLIKTRGQQVTLRCSSQSGHNTVSWYQQALGQGPQFIFQYYREEENGRGNFPPRFSGLQFPNYSSELNVNALELDDSALYLCASQEGGSNTGELFFGEGSRLTVL.

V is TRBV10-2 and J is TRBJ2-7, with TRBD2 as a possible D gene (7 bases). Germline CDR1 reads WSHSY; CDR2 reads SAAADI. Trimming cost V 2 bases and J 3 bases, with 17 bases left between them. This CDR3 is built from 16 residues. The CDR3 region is CASSEGGAGVIYEQYF. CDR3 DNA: TGCGCCAGCAGTGAGGGGGGGGCCGGGGTAATCTACGAGCAGTACTTC.

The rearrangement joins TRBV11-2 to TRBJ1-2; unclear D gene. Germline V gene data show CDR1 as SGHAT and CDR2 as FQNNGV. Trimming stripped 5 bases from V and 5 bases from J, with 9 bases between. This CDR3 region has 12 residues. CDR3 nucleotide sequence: TGTGCCAGCAGCCCCTTGCGATATGGCTACACCTTC. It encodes CASSPLRYGYTF.

Here the CDR3 reads CASKAAAGSYEQYF. CDR3 nucleotide sequence: TGTGCCAGTAAGGCGGCAGCCGGATCCTACGAGCAGTACTTC. The chain employs TRBV19 and TRBJ2-7; D unclear. Trimming took 7 bases from V and 1 from J, leaving 14 bases between them. This CDR3 region has 14 residues. CDR1 is LNHDA and CDR2 is SQIVND in the germline V gene (reference sequence).

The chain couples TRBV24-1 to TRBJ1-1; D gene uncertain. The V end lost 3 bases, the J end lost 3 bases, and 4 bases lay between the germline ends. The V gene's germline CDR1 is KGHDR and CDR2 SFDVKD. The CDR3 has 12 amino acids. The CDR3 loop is CATSDQYTEAFF. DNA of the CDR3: TGTGCCACCAGTGATCAGTACACTGAAGCTTTCTTT.

The CDR3 nucleotides are TGTGCCACCAGCGAGACAGGTCGCTCCTACAATGAGCAGTTCTTC. As protein: CATSETGRSYNEQFF. J is TRBJ2-1 and V is TRBV24-1; tentatively, D is TRBD1 (6 bases). This CDR3 spans 15 amino acids. Trimming removed 7 bases from V and 0 bases from J, with 12 bases in between. Germline V lookup: CDR1 KGHDR, CDR2 SFDVKD.

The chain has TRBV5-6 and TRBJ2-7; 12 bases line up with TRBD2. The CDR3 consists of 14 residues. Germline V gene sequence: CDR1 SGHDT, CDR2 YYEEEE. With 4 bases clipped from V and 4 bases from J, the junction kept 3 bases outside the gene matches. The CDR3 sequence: CASSPGTSGYEQYF. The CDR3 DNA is TGTGCCAGCAGCCCAGGGACTAGCGGGTACGAGCAGTACTTC.

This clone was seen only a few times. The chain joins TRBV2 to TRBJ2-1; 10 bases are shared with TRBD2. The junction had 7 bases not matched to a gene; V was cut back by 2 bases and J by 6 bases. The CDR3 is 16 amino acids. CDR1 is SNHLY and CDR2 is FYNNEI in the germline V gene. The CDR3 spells CASSELAGDGRNEQFF. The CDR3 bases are TGTGCCAGCAGTGAACTAGCGGGAGATGGCCGCAATGAGCAGTTCTTC. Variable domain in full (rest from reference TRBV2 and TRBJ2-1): EPEVTQTPSHQVTQMGQEVILRCVPISNHLYFYWYRQILGQKVEFLVSFYNNEISEKSEIFDDQFSVERPDGSNFTLKIRSTKLEDSAMYFCASSELAGDGRNEQFFGPGTRLTVL.

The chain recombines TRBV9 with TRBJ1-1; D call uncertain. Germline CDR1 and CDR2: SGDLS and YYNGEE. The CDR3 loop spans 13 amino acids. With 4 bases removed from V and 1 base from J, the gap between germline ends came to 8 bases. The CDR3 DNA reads TGTGCCAGCAGCCCTCCGTCGAACACTGAAGCTTTCTTT. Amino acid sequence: CASSPPSNTEAFF.

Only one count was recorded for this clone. The CDR3 spells CASSLTGQGYNEQFF. CDR3 nucleotides: TGCGCCAGCAGCTTGACAGGACAGGGCTACAATGAGCAGTTCTTC. This sequence joins TRBV5-1 and TRBJ2-1; 8 bases line up with TRBD1. V was clipped by 1 base and J by 3 bases; unmatched bases: 3. Germline assignment: CDR1 SGHRS and CDR2 YFSETQ. The CDR3 spans 15 residues.

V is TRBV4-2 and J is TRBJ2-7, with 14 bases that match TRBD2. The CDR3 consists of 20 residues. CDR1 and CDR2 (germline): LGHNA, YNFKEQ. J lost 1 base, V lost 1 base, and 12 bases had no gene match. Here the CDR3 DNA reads TGTGCCAGCAGCCAAGTGAGCGATGGACTAGCGGGGGGCCTATCCTACGAGCAGTACTTC. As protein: CASSQVSDGLAGGLSYEQYF.

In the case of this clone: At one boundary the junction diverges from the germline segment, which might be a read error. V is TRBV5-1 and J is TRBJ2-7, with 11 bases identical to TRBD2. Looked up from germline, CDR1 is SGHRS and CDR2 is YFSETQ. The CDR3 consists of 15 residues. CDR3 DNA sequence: TGCGCCAGCAGTTTGGCACTAGCGGGAGAGTACGAGCAGTACTTC. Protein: CASSLALAGEYEQYF.

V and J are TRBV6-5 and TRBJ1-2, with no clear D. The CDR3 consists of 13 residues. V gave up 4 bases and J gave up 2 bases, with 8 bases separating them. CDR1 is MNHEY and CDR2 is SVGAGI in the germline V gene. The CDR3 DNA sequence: TGTGCCAGCAGTTCCGCGGGAAACTATGGCTACACCTTC. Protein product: CASSSAGNYGYTF.